This T cell receptor (beta chain) was retrieved from a study of OX40 agonist ivuxolimab in advanced cancers. Study-level background: Ivuxolimab, which targeted the costimulatory receptor OX40 (CD134), was an agonistic, fully human IgG2 monoclonal antibody. Partial responses occurred in three dose-escalation patients: two with cutaneous melanoma and one with hepatocellular carcinoma. The point of sequencing TCRbeta in the periphery was to test whether ivuxolimab changed TCR sequence diversity and drove clonal T-cell expansion. Intravenous ivuxolimab was administered to patients every 2 weeks at six dose levels: 0.01, 0.1, 0.3, 1.5, 3 and 10 mg/kg. The monotherapy dose-escalation portion (N ≈ 57 patients) of the phase I ivuxolimab trial is reported in the paper. Prior anti-PD-1, anti-PD-L1 or anti-CTLA-4 therapy was permitted, and approximately 42% of dose-escalation patients had received checkpoint inhibitors. A male proportion of roughly 80% and a mean age of approximately 62 years, ranging from about 20 to 85, were recorded for the dose-escalation cohort. Of the roughly 51 dose-escalation patients, hepatocellular carcinoma was present in around 20, melanoma in roughly 15, renal cell carcinoma in 9 and head and neck cancer in 9.

To sequence the TCRbeta CDR3 region, genomic DNA was isolated from the sorted cells. The immunoSEQ Assay was used for sequencing of TCRbeta CDR3 regions. Here the immuneACCESS table is served through TCRdb, limited to in-frame sequences with V and J called. Missing clones are a known gap in these copies; in checked studies unresolved V genes cover under half, and the rest lacks a known reason. For this sample the table gives some 99,000 clones, of which roughly 89% were detected only once. The ten largest clonotypes hold 0.4% to 0.65% of the sample. The CDR3 numbers 16 residues from cysteine through phenylalanine. Just the 48-base CDR3 DNA is kept, in frame starting at base 1. CDR1 and CDR2 were assigned from the germline V gene as SGHRS and YFSETQ. V and J are trimmed by 0 bases and 1 base, and the gene matches miss 5 bases of the junction. Findings and caveats that apply to the study as a whole: At doses of 0.1 to 3.0 mg/kg, clonal expansion of both CD4+ and CD8+ T cells in blood was seen between baseline and week 6. Which antigens the clonally expanded peripheral T cells were specific for was not determined. Low levels of normalized T-cell clonal expansion were also seen in some patients who did not respond. On average, CD8+ T cells showed more expanded clones than CD4+ T cells after ivuxolimab. In the 0.1-3.0 mg/kg groups, partial responders had among the lowest normalized peripheral clonal expansion, particularly in CD8+ T cells.

Concerning this clone itself: Its antigen has not been determined. No base quality values were provided; no much bigger clone lies one nucleotide off.

Patients with autoimmune disease history or receiving systemic immunosuppression were excluded from the trial. Peripheral blood for TCR sequencing was drawn from every dose cohort at baseline, at cycle 4 day 1 and at cycle 7 day 1. The samples were taken from a phase I, first-in-human, multicenter, open-label dose-escalation trial of ivuxolimab. Adults with locally advanced or metastatic melanoma, renal cell carcinoma, hepatocellular carcinoma or head and neck squamous cell carcinoma were enrolled in the trial. Before TCR sequencing, CD4+ and CD8+ T cells were separately sorted from peripheral blood.

The specimen comprised CD4+ or CD8+ T cells sorted from blood, sampled in a trial of the OX40 agonist ivuxolimab. The receptor was isolated from an adult with an advanced solid tumor such as melanoma, head and neck, liver or kidney cancer. The chain employs TRBV5-1 and TRBJ1-1, with 8 bases in between that match TRBD1. The CDR3 protein: CASSLGRGRGNTEAFF. The sequence in DNA is TGCGCCAGCAGCTTGGGCAGGGGGCGCGGGAACACTGAAGCTTTCTTT.